These 7 T cell receptor beta chains share one sample of origin, sequenced in a study of ipilimumab plus nivolumab after autologous stem cell transplantation. The assay was immunoSEQ multiplex PCR, and TCRdb's table has in-frame clones only and misses some. The sample holds about 9,500 clones, more than 65% seen once. The sequences come from PBMCs, collected in a trial of ipilimumab plus nivolumab as post-transplant consolidation. The receptors were sampled from a female donor with multiple myeloma.

The rearrangement uses TRBV27 and TRBJ2-7, with D perhaps matching TRBD2 (6 bases). Trimming cost V 5 bases and J 4 bases, with 18 bases left between them. The CDR3 runs 15 residues. Germline CDR1 and CDR2: MNHEY and SMNVEV (reference sequence). Here the CDR3 DNA reads TGTGCCAGCAGTGAAGAGGCGGGAATTAGGTACGAGCAGTACTTC. It is translated as CASSEEAGIRYEQYF.

This clone rates as medium-sized (0.01 to 0.1%). V usage is TRBV5-1 and J usage is TRBJ2-7, with 9 bases identical to TRBD2. Trimming cost V 0 bases and J 6 bases; bases outside gene matches: 7. In germline, CDR1 is SGHRS, CDR2 YFSETQ. The CDR3 covers 15 residues. In DNA, the CDR3 is TGCGCCAGCAGCTTGGATCCGGGACTAGCTGGCGAGCAGTACTTC. Translated, it gives CASSLDPGLAGEQYF.

Comment on this clone: The sample contains more than one DNA sequence encoding this CDR3. The J gene is TRBJ2-5, the V gene TRBV27; D call uncertain. The germline V and J ends were trimmed by 5 bases and 7 bases, with 11 bases remaining between them. CDR1 and CDR2 from the germline V gene are MNHEY and SMNVEV (reference sequence). This CDR3 spans 12 amino acids. The CDR3 DNA sequence: TGTGCCAGCAGTGTCCCGTCCGGGACCCAGTACTTC. Its protein product is CASSVPSGTQYF.

This clone was picked up a small number of times. This chain links TRBV15 with TRBJ2-2; D perhaps matches TRBD1 (5 bases). The CDR3 covers 13 residues. Germline values: CDR1 LNHNV, CDR2 YYDKDF (reference sequence). V shed 0 bases and J shed 7 bases, with 6 bases lying between them. CDR3 residues: CATSRDRGGELFF. The CDR3 bases are TGTGCCACCAGCAGAGATAGGGGCGGGGAGCTGTTTTTT.

This sequence joins TRBV25-1 and TRBJ1-4; a possible D gene is TRBD1 (5 bases). The CDR3 covers 16 residues. The V gene lost 4 bases and the J gene lost 3 bases, with 15 bases spanning the gap. CDR1 is MGHDK and CDR2 is SYGVNS in the germline V gene. Here the CDR3 reads CASSGTQTGSNEKLFF. CDR3 DNA sequence: TGTGCCAGCAGTGGTACCCAAACAGGCTCTAATGAAAAACTGTTTTTT.

Turning to this clone: The same CDR3 can be traced to other DNA sequences in this sample. The V call is TRBV9, the J call TRBJ1-5, with D possibly matching TRBD1 (5 bases). The CDR3 spans 14 residues. V was trimmed by 2 bases and J by 4 bases, leaving 10 bases between them. CDR1 SGDLS and CDR2 YYNGEE come from the germline V gene. The CDR3 reads CASSVDSSNQPQHF. DNA for the CDR3: TGTGCCAGCAGCGTTGACAGTAGTAATCAGCCCCAGCATTTT.

V gene TRBV28 combines with J gene TRBJ1-2; no clear D. Germline assignment: CDR1 MDHEN and CDR2 SYDVKM. This CDR3 comprises 15 residues. V was trimmed by 2 bases and J by 7 bases, leaving 17 bases between them. CDR3 in amino acids: CASSLISGSRFGYTF. CDR3 coding DNA: TGTGCCAGCAGTTTAATATCGGGGTCTCGGTTTGGCTACACCTTC.